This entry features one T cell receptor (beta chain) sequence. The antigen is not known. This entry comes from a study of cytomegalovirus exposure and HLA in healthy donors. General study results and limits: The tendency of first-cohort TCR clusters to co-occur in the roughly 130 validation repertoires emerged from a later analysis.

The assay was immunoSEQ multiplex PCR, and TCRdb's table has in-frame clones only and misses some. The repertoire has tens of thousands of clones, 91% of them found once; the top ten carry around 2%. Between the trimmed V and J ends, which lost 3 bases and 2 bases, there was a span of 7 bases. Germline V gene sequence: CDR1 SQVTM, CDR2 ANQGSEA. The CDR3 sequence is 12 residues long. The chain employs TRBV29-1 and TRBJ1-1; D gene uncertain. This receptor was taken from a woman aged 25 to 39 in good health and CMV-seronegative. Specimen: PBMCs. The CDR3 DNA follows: TGCAGCGTTGACTACTTAAACACTGAAGCTTTCTTT. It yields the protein CSVDYLNTEAFF.